The 2 T cell receptor beta chains reported below all come from one sample, sequenced in a study of T cell changes during pregnancy in multiple sclerosis. Produced via immunoSEQ multiplex PCR; TCRdb's table is partial and in-frame only. This table holds some 100,000 clones, about 91% found once. Specimen: peripheral blood, collected in the second trimester of pregnancy. Source of these receptors: a female donor with multiple sclerosis, enrolled in a pregnancy study.

The V and J genes are TRBV6-6 and TRBJ1-4, with 7 bases matching TRBD1. Germline V gene lookup returns CDR1 MNHNY and CDR2 SVGAGI (reference sequence). This CDR3 has 13 residues. V shed 6 bases and J 5 bases; nucleotides not matched to a gene: 3. The CDR3 coding sequence is TGTGCCAGCAGGGGACAGATAAATGAAAAACTGTTTTTT. Its protein is CASRGQINEKLFF.

This chain links TRBV29-1 with TRBJ2-1; TRBD1 aligns across 7 bases. Germline values: CDR1 SQVTM, CDR2 ANQGSEA. The J segment lost 0 bases and the V segment lost 4 bases, leaving 9 bases of the junction unmatched. The CDR3 sequence is 16 residues long. The CDR3 coding sequence is TGCAGCGTTGTTGGGGGACAGCGGAGCTCCTACAATGAGCAGTTCTTC. It codes for CSVVGGQRSSYNEQFF.